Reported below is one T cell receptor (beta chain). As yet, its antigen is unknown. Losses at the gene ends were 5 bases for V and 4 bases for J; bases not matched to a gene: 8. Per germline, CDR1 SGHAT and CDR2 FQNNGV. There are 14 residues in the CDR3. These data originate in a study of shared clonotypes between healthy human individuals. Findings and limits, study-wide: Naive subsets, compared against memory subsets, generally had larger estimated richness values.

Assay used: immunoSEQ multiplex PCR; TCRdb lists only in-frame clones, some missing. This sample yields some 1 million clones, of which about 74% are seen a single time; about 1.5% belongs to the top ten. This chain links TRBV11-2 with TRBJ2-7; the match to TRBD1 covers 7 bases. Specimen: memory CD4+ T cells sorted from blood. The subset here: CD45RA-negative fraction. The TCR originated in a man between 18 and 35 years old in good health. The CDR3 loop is CASSRQGPGYEQYF. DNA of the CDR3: TGTGCCAGCAGCAGACAGGGCCCGGGATACGAGCAGTACTTC.